Below, 27 T cell receptor beta chains from the same sample are listed, as sequenced in a study of OX40 agonist ivuxolimab in advanced cancers. Libraries were made using the immunoSEQ multiplex PCR assay. In TCRdb, the immuneACCESS table is reduced to in-frame sequences with V and J assigned. These tables do not hold every clone; where another copy was compared, an unresolved V gene accounts for under half, and the others remain unexplained. In all, the sample holds 37,000 or so clones, and around 83% of those were seen once. The ten largest clones represent roughly 2.6% of the sample. The sequencing here drew on CD4+ or CD8+ T cells sorted from blood, taken in a trial of the OX40 agonist ivuxolimab. The receptors derive from an adult with an advanced solid tumor such as melanoma, head and neck, liver or kidney cancer.

The chain has TRBV9 and TRBJ1-1; D is possibly TRBD1 (5 bases). Trimming removed 4 bases at V and 1 base at J, with 11 bases between. The CDR3 sequence is 14 residues long. Germline loops: CDR1 SGDLS, CDR2 YYNGEE. The DNA of the CDR3 is TGTGCCAGCAGCCCCCGGGGGACGAACACTGAAGCTTTCTTT. This encodes CASSPRGTNTEAFF.

The V gene is TRBV9, the J gene TRBJ2-1; D gene unclear. V was clipped by 3 bases and J by 0 bases, with 10 bases between them. Germline CDR1 SGDLS, CDR2 YYNGEE. This CDR3 is 15 amino acids long. The CDR3 sequence is CASSEDGNSYNEQFF. The CDR3 DNA follows: TGTGCCAGCAGCGAGGACGGAAACTCCTACAATGAGCAGTTCTTC.

This chain joins TRBV18 and TRBJ2-7; TRBD1 agrees at 8 bases. Germline assignment: CDR1 KGHSH and CDR2 LQKENI. V shed 5 bases and J 4 bases; nucleotides not matched to a gene: 10. This CDR3 contains 15 residues. CDR3 residues: CASSAGQGKNYEQYF. CDR3 nucleotide sequence: TGTGCCAGCTCAGCCGGACAGGGAAAGAATTACGAGCAGTACTTC.

This rearrangement joins TRBV9 to TRBJ2-1; TRBD2 aligns across 9 bases. Looked up from germline, CDR1 is SGDLS and CDR2 is YYNGEE. After removal of 4 bases from V and 3 bases from J, the junction contained 8 bases not matched to a gene. There are 16 residues in the CDR3. The CDR3 sequence is CASSSIAGAFYNEQFF. The DNA for the CDR3 is TGTGCCAGCAGCTCAATAGCGGGGGCCTTCTACAATGAGCAGTTCTTC. The full variable domain, rest sourced from reference TRBV9 and TRBJ2-1, is DSGVTQTPKHLITATGQRVTLRCSPRSGDLSVYWYQQSLDQGLQFLIQYYNGEERAKGNILERFSAQQFPDLHSELNLSSLELGDSALYFCASSSIAGAFYNEQFFGPGTRLTVL.

This sequence joins TRBV19 and TRBJ1-5, with TRBD1 matching 8 bases. CDR1 is LNHDA, CDR2 SQIVND, per germline (reference sequence). V lost 7 bases and J lost 9; bases outside the gene matches: 8. The CDR3 runs 13 residues. The CDR3 coding sequence is TGTGCCAGTAATACAGGGGGTTTTGTGCCCCAGCATTTT. Protein product: CASNTGGFVPQHF.

The chain couples TRBV7-9 to TRBJ2-6; a possible D gene is TRBD1 (6 bases). V lost 1 base and J 2 bases, leaving 9 bases between the germline ends. CDR1 and CDR2 from the germline V gene are SEHNR and FQNEAQ (reference sequence). The CDR3 covers 16 residues. This chain's CDR3 is CASSLDTGTGANVLTF. The CDR3 DNA reads TGTGCCAGCAGCTTAGACACAGGGACTGGGGCCAACGTCCTGACTTTC.

The V gene is TRBV14, the J gene TRBJ1-1; possible D gene TRBD1, 6 bases. CDR3 length: 14 residues. V was shortened by 1 base and J by 3 bases, with 9 bases between the two germline ends. Germline-derived CDR1 and CDR2 are SGHDN and FVKESK. The CDR3 nucleotides read TGTGCCAGCAGCCAAGTAAGGGGGTACACTGAAGCTTTCTTT. Amino acids: CASSQVRGYTEAFF.

The chain couples TRBV30 to TRBJ1-1, with D maybe TRBD1 (5 bases). The CDR3 consists of 13 residues. V lost 1 base, J lost 0 bases, and 6 bases lay in between. The germline V gene has CDR1 GTSNPN and CDR2 SVGIG (reference sequence). The CDR3 loop is CAWSGQMNTEAFF. The CDR3, as DNA: TGTGCCTGGAGTGGACAGATGAACACTGAAGCTTTCTTT.

The chain is built from TRBV7-9 and TRBJ1-4, with no clear D. CDR3 length: 16 amino acids. V lost 3 bases, J lost 0 bases, and 11 bases lay in between. CDR1 is SEHNR, CDR2 FQNEAQ, per germline (reference sequence). The CDR3 sequence is CASSLAGLTTNEKLFF. The CDR3 DNA reads TGTGCCAGCAGCTTGGCCGGGCTTACAACTAATGAAAAACTGTTTTTT. Filled out from reference TRBV7-9 and TRBJ1-4, the complete variable domain reads DTGVSQNPRHKITKRGQNVTFRCDPISEHNRLYWYRQTLGQGPEFLTYFQNEAQLEKSRLLSDRFSAERPKGSFSTLEIQRTEQGDSAMYLCASSLAGLTTNEKLFFGSGTQLSVL.

This clone occurred a few times. The V gene is TRBV4-1, the J gene TRBJ1-5; D may be TRBD1 (6 bases). Germline assignment: CDR1 MGHRA and CDR2 YSYEKL. V dropped 0 bases and J dropped 2 bases, with 11 bases sitting between them. The CDR3 is 16 residues long. CDR3 coding DNA: TGCGCCAGCAGCCAAGATGGGGGGCTGGGCAATCAGCCCCAGCATTTT. It is translated as CASSQDGGLGNQPQHF.

The chain's CDR3 is CASSLETGQGGEKLFF. Here the CDR3 DNA reads TGTGCCAGCAGCTTGGAAACGGGACAGGGTGGGGAAAAACTGTTTTTT. V and J are TRBV5-6 and TRBJ1-4, with 9 positions matching TRBD1. CDR3 length: 16 residues. Germline V lookup: CDR1 SGHDT, CDR2 YYEEEE. With V trimmed by 0 bases and J by 8 bases, 8 bases remained unmatched.

This chain links TRBV5-4 with TRBJ1-1, with a tentative D call TRBD1 (5 bases). Trimming cost V 2 bases and J 8 bases, with 13 bases left between them. From germline, CDR1 is SGHNT and CDR2 YYREEE (reference sequence). The CDR3 has 13 residues. CDR3 sequence reads: CASSFGTEPEAFF. CDR3 coding DNA: TGTGCCAGCAGCTTTGGGACGGAGCCAGAAGCTTTCTTT. Drawing the rest from reference TRBV5-4 and TRBJ1-1, the complete variable domain is ETGVTQSPTHLIKTRGQQVTLRCSSQSGHNTVSWYQQALGQGPQFIFQYYREEENGRGNFPPRFSGLQFPNYSSELNVNALELDDSALYLCASSFGTEPEAFFGQGTRLTVV.

The chain combines TRBV2 with TRBJ2-7, with D perhaps matching TRBD1 (5 bases). CDR3 length: 15 residues. The V end was cut by 5 bases, the J end by 0 bases, with 14 bases between. The V gene's germline CDR1 is SNHLY and CDR2 FYNNEI. The CDR3 nucleotides read TGTGCCAGCAGTCCTACAGGACGACGCTCCTACGAGCAGTACTTC. Translation: CASSPTGRRSYEQYF. Full variable domain (missing parts from reference TRBV2 and TRBJ2-7): EPEVTQTPSHQVTQMGQEVILRCVPISNHLYFYWYRQILGQKVEFLVSFYNNEISEKSEIFDDQFSVERPDGSNFTLKIRSTKLEDSAMYFCASSPTGRRSYEQYFGPGTRLTVT.

The rearrangement links TRBV30 to TRBJ2-3; weak D call: TRBD1 (5 bases). Germline values: CDR1 GTSNPN, CDR2 SVGIG (reference sequence). The CDR3 length is 13 residues. V was shortened by 1 base and J by 2 bases, with 7 bases between the two germline ends. The CDR3 is CAWSGRVTDTQYF. The CDR3 DNA reads as TGTGCCTGGAGTGGCAGGGTCACAGATACGCAGTATTTT.

The chain joins TRBV6-1 to TRBJ2-5; 9 bases are a match to TRBD1. Germline values: CDR1 MNHNS, CDR2 SASEGT. This CDR3 spans 15 amino acids. V lost 6 bases and J lost 5; bases outside the gene matches: 10. The CDR3 region is CASRRTGGMEETQYF. The DNA for the CDR3 is TGTGCCAGCAGGAGAACAGGGGGCATGGAGGAGACCCAGTACTTC.

A few counts support this clone. The J gene is TRBJ2-7, the V gene TRBV11-2; D unresolved. This CDR3 region has 14 residues. The V end was cut by 5 bases, the J end by 3 bases, with 14 bases between. Germline values: CDR1 SGHAT, CDR2 FQNNGV. DNA for the CDR3: TGTGCCAGCAGCGCTGCCCATACTTACTACGAGCAGTACTTC. It specifies CASSAAHTYYEQYF.

The chain has TRBV10-3 and TRBJ2-5, with D possibly matching TRBD1 (5 bases). In germline, CDR1 is ENHRY, CDR2 SYGVKD. V was pared by 6 bases and J by 0 bases, with 5 bases between. This CDR3 comprises 12 residues. As DNA, the CDR3 is TGTGCCATCAGGGACAACCAAGAGACCCAGTACTTC. It encodes CAIRDNQETQYF.

This chain joins TRBV7-8 and TRBJ2-3, with TRBD1 identical over 8 bases. The CDR3 length is 17 residues. Germline assignment: CDR1 SGHVS and CDR2 FQNEAQ. Germline trimming cut 5 bases from V and 0 bases from J; bases unmatched to any gene: 10. The chain's CDR3 is CASSLLDRDYSTDTQYF. CDR3 nucleotides: TGTGCCAGCAGCCTCCTGGACAGGGATTATAGCACAGATACGCAGTATTTT.

V is TRBV9 and J is TRBJ1-2; possibly TRBD1 for D (6 bases). Looked up from germline, CDR1 is SGDLS and CDR2 is YYNGEE. The V end lost 4 bases, the J end lost 2 bases, and 15 bases lay between the germline ends. The CDR3 covers 15 residues. CDR3 DNA: TGTGCCAGCAGCCCTCGTCCGGGGGGCAACTATGGCTACACCTTC. It codes for CASSPRPGGNYGYTF.

This clone was counted between two and nine times. The chain has TRBV7-6 and TRBJ2-5; the match to TRBD1 covers 10 bases. Germline CDR1 reads SGHVS; CDR2 reads FNYEAQ. Trimming at V came to 1 base and at J to 1 base, leaving 3 bases not matched to a gene. The CDR3 spans 16 residues. The CDR3 DNA sequence: TGTGCCAGCAGCTTAGTGGGACAGGGGACCCAAGAGACCCAGTACTTC. Translating it yields CASSLVGQGTQETQYF.

The chain carries TRBV18 and TRBJ2-6; D may be TRBD1 (6 bases). In germline, CDR1 is KGHSH, CDR2 LQKENI. V was clipped by 3 bases and J by 0 bases, with 12 bases between them. The CDR3 is made up of 17 amino acids. CDR3 bases: TGTGCCAGCTCACCCTTAATACAGGGCTCTGGGGCCAACGTCCTGACTTTC. Amino acids: CASSPLIQGSGANVLTF. Full variable domain (remainder filled in from reference TRBV18 and TRBJ2-6): NAGVMQNPRHLVRRRGQEARLRCSPMKGHSHVYWYRQLPEEGLKFMVYLQKENIIDESGMPKERFSAEFPKEGPSILRIQQVVRGDSAAYFCASSPLIQGSGANVLTFGAGSRLTVL.

This chain joins TRBV6-1 and TRBJ2-7, with D possibly TRBD1 on 6 matching bases. The CDR3 consists of 13 residues. Per germline, CDR1 MNHNS and CDR2 SASEGT. The V and J ends lost 6 bases and 3 bases respectively, with 12 bases between them. The CDR3 is CASSPGQSYEQYF. CDR3 nucleotide sequence: TGTGCCAGCAGCCCCGGACAGAGCTACGAGCAGTACTTC.

The chain uses TRBV2 and TRBJ1-3, with D hard to call. Between the trimmed V and J ends, which lost 3 bases and 0 bases, there was a span of 9 bases. The CDR3 spans 15 residues. Germline V gives CDR1 SNHLY, CDR2 FYNNEI. Written as DNA, the CDR3 is TGTGCCAGCAGTGATCACCGAGGCTCTGGAAACACCATATATTTT. It codes for CASSDHRGSGNTIYF.

The CDR3 nucleotides are TGTGCCAGCAGCTTAGTTGGGCCTACAAGCACAGATACGCAGTATTTT. Protein product: CASSLVGPTSTDTQYF. The gene calls are TRBV7-6 and TRBJ2-3; no reliable D call. Trimming took 1 base from V and 0 from J, leaving 11 bases between them. Germline values: CDR1 SGHVS, CDR2 FNYEAQ. The CDR3 runs 16 residues.

V usage is TRBV9 and J usage is TRBJ1-1; no clear D gene. Germline V gene data show CDR1 as SGDLS and CDR2 as YYNGEE. Trimming shortened V by 0 bases and J by 4 bases, and 10 bases separated the two germline ends. The CDR3 runs 14 residues. Here the CDR3 DNA reads TGTGCCAGCAGCGTAGTTCGGGGTTTCACTGAAGCTTTCTTT. This codes for CASSVVRGFTEAFF.

This clone was seen more than once but under ten times. This chain joins TRBV5-1 and TRBJ2-3; TRBD1 matches 10 bases. Germline V gene lookup returns CDR1 SGHRS and CDR2 YFSETQ. Germline trimming cut 4 bases from V and 4 bases from J; bases unmatched to any gene: 12. The CDR3 consists of 17 residues. CDR3 loop: CASSPRTGGFIADTQYF. DNA for the CDR3: TGCGCCAGCAGCCCAAGGACAGGGGGTTTCATCGCAGATACGCAGTATTTT.

This clone came up a few times. The chain employs TRBV7-9 and TRBJ2-5, with D maybe TRBD2 (6 bases). V gave up 5 bases and J gave up 2 bases, with 15 bases separating them. The CDR3 spans 15 residues. Germline CDR1 is SEHNR and CDR2 is FQNEAQ (reference sequence). Here the CDR3 DNA reads TGTGCCAGCAGCCGACCGGGACTCGAACAAGAGACCCAGTACTTC. As protein: CASSRPGLEQETQYF.